There are a few counts of the clone carrying this T cell receptor (beta chain). What it recognizes is unknown. Germline V gene lookup returns CDR1 SGHTA and CDR2 FQGNSA. V lost 3 bases and J lost 3, with 12 bases in between. The CDR3 covers 14 residues. These data belong to a study of beta chain features in type 1 diabetes. Whole-study findings and limits: Moderately but significantly shorter TCRB CDR3s were found in Type 1 diabetes patients in all four CD4+ subsets.

The study reverse transcribed the entire isolated RNA, so it sequenced expressed TCRB transcripts. The data were produced by immunoSEQ multiplex PCR, yet TCRdb's version contains in-frame clones alone and is incomplete. The table shows 330,000 or so clones, with 15% to 20% occurring only once. Sequencing used naive CD4+ T cells from blood. This chain connects TRBV7-2 to TRBJ2-7; D is perhaps TRBD1 (6 bases). This receptor was taken from a woman between 18 and 29 years old in good health. The CDR3 DNA is TGTGCCAGCAGCTTCCCGGGACAATTCTACGAGCAGTACTTC. Residues: CASSFPGQFYEQYF.